Below, 20 T cell receptor beta chains from the same sample are listed, as sequenced in a study of blood T cells in healthy people across ages. A second PCR of 7 to 11 cycles used a sample-barcoded 5' primer and a J-beta primer mix. Each CDR3 protein is one row after TCRdb ran MiXCR on the 5' RACE reads. In the table there are approximately 810,000 distinct CDR3 sequences, 29% of which are singletons. Material: blood. These receptor sequences come from a woman aged 80 or older in good health.

As regards this clonotype: A much larger clonotype is one base distant, so this may be a read error. The V and J genes are TRBV6-1 and TRBJ2-3, with 12 bases aligning to TRBD2. The CDR3 consists of 18 residues. Germline CDR1 MNHNS, CDR2 SASEGT. In DNA form, the CDR3 reads TGTACCAGCACCCATGAGCGGACTAGCGGGGCTAGCACAGATACGCAGTATTTT. Its protein is CTSTHERTSGASTDTQYF.

V gene TRBV12-3 or TRBV12-4 combines with J gene TRBJ2-7; 8 bases fit TRBD2. The CDR3 spans 15 residues. J gave up 7 bases and V 2 bases, and 10 bases lay outside the gene matches. The CDR3 sequence: CASSLNGGVGDEQYF. The CDR3 bases are TGTGCCAGCAGTTTAAACGGGGGGGTCGGGGATGAGCAGTACTTC.

CDR3 region: CASSLEVETQPQHF. The CDR3 DNA follows: TGTGCCAGCAGCTTAGAAGTGGAGACTCAGCCCCAGCATTTT. The chain uses TRBV11-3 and TRBJ1-5; D remains unclear. This CDR3 is built from 14 residues. Trimming removed 0 bases at V and 6 bases at J, with 9 bases between. Germline V gene data show CDR1 as SGHNT and CDR2 as YENEEA. The full variable domain, with the rest looked up from reference TRBV11-3 and TRBJ1-5, is EAGVVQSPRYKIIEKKQPVAFWCNPISGHNTLYWYLQNLGQGPELLIRYENEEAVDDSQLPKDRFSAERLKGVDSTLKIQPAELGDSAVYLCASSLEVETQPQHFGDGTRLSIL.

The sample holds many counts of this clonotype. V usage is TRBV20-1 and J usage is TRBJ2-3; 12 positions agree with TRBD2. With 2 bases clipped from V and 4 bases from J, the junction kept 4 bases outside the gene matches. There are 15 residues in the CDR3. In germline, CDR1 is DFQATT, CDR2 SNEGSKA (reference sequence). CDR3 DNA sequence: TGCAGTGCTAGATCGCGACTAGCGGGGGCAGATACGCAGTATTTT. It encodes CSARSRLAGADTQYF.

About this clonotype itself: Since the CDR3 does not end with the conserved phenylalanine or tryptophan, this likely comes from a read error. The chain combines TRBV11-2 with TRBJ1-1; D is ambiguous. Germline V CDR1 and CDR2: SGHAT, FQNNGV. The CDR3 has 15 amino acids. V was cut by 4 bases and J by 0 bases, with 12 bases left in between. The CDR3 nucleotides are TGTGCCAGCAGCTCTAGACGGAGCATGAACACTGAAGCTTTCTTG. This gives the protein CASSSRRSMNTEAFL.

The sample holds many counts of this clonotype. This chain connects TRBV7-2 to TRBJ2-4; 8 positions match TRBD1. V was clipped by 2 bases and J by 1 base; unmatched bases: 4. Germline CDR1 is SGHTA and CDR2 is FQGNSA. The CDR3 is made up of 16 amino acids. Here the CDR3 reads CASSLQGALAKNIQYF. In DNA form, the CDR3 reads TGTGCCAGCAGCTTACAGGGGGCGCTTGCCAAAAACATTCAGTACTTC.

In its sample, this clonotype was seen many times. The chain uses TRBV3-1 and TRBJ2-5; 10 bases agree with TRBD2. V gave up 1 base and J gave up 2 bases; unmatched junction bases: 7. CDR3 length equals 17 residues. Per the germline V gene, CDR1 is LGHDT and CDR2 is YNNKEL (reference sequence). The CDR3 DNA follows: TGTGCCAGCAGCCAAGGGTACATTAGCGGGGGGCAAGAGACCCAGTACTTC. Translation gives CASSQGYISGGQETQYF.

On this clonotype itself: Being one base from a much bigger clone, this may be a read error. CDR3 in amino acids: CASSSNFGACYEQYF. The CDR3 coding sequence is TGTGCCAGCAGTTCAAACTTCGGGGCCTGTTACGAGCAGTACTTC. V is TRBV6-2 or TRBV6-3 and J is TRBJ2-7, with D tentatively TRBD1 or TRBD2 (5 bases each). The CDR3 extends over 15 amino acids. Trimming removed 4 bases from V and 4 bases from J, with 17 bases in between. Germline loops: CDR1 MNHEY, CDR2 SVGEGT.

This clonotype was recorded many times. This sequence joins TRBV14 and TRBJ2-6, with TRBD1 matching 7 bases. This CDR3 region has 20 residues. Per the germline V gene, CDR1 is SGHDN and CDR2 is FVKESK. The ends lost 1 base at V and 1 base at J; junction bases unmatched: 13. The CDR3 bases are TGTGCCAGCAGCCAAGGTATTAGGACAGGAATTTCTTCTGGGGCCAACGTCCTGACTTTC. Amino acid sequence: CASSQGIRTGISSGANVLTF.

This clonotype was recorded at least ten times. The V and J genes are TRBV19 and TRBJ2-1; weak D call: TRBD2 (7 bases). The CDR3 has 16 amino acids. Germline values: CDR1 LNHDA, CDR2 SQIVND (reference sequence). V was clipped by 5 bases and J by 8 bases, with 22 bases between them. CDR3 nucleotide sequence: TGTGCCAGTAGTTCAGGGGCGGCTAGCGGCTGGCATGAGCAGTTCTTC. It is translated as CASSSGAASGWHEQFF. The variable domain in full, with the rest retrieved from reference TRBV19 and TRBJ2-1, is DGGITQSPKYLFRKEGQNVTLSCEQNLNHDAMYWYRQDPGQGLRLIYYSQIVNDFQKGDIAEGYSVSREKKESFPLTVTSAQKNPTAFYLCASSSGAASGWHEQFFGPGTRLTVL.

This clonotype was found a few times. The chain employs TRBV4-2 and TRBJ2-2; the D is unclear. Germline CDR1 reads LGHNA; CDR2 reads YNFKEQ. Trimming left V 2 bases short and J 7 bases short, with 11 bases between. This CDR3 contains 14 residues. CDR3: CASSQSGVNGELFF. The CDR3 DNA sequence: TGTGCCAGCAGCCAATCTGGAGTGAACGGGGAGCTGTTTTTT.

In this sample, this clonotype turned up many times. The rearrangement uses TRBV7-2 and TRBJ2-5; 8 bases line up with TRBD1. V was pared by 4 bases and J by 5 bases, with 6 bases of the junction left unmatched. Per the germline V gene, CDR1 is SGHTA and CDR2 is FQGNSA. The CDR3 runs to 14 residues. The CDR3 sequence is CASSSRGLGETQYF. CDR3 nucleotides: TGTGCCAGCAGCTCCAGGGGGCTTGGTGAGACCCAGTACTTC.

The chain recombines TRBV5-1 with TRBJ1-1; D is unresolved. Germline CDR1 is SGHRS and CDR2 is YFSETQ. The CDR3 is 15 residues long. Between the trimmed V and J ends, which lost 0 bases and 2 bases, there was a span of 11 bases. DNA of the CDR3: TGCGCCAGCAGCTTGGACGGATATAGTAACACTGAAGCTTTCTTT. Translation: CASSLDGYSNTEAFF.

This clonotype was counted at least ten times. This chain joins TRBV6-6 and TRBJ2-6, with TRBD2 identical over 10 bases. V lost 0 bases and J lost 0; bases outside the gene matches: 2. The CDR3 is 18 residues long. Germline V gives CDR1 MNHNY, CDR2 SVGAGI (reference sequence). The CDR3 nucleotides are TGTGCCAGCAGTTACTCGAGCGGGGGGGCCTCTGGGGCCAACGTCCTGACTTTC. Its translation is CASSYSSGGASGANVLTF.

About this clonotype: An end of the junction does not agree with germline; a read error may underlie this. The V call is TRBV15, the J call TRBJ2-5; tentatively, D is TRBD1 or TRBD2 (5 bases each). In germline, CDR1 is LNHNV, CDR2 YYDKDF (reference sequence). This CDR3 spans 14 amino acids. The CDR3 spells CATRPERGWETQCF. DNA of the CDR3: TGTGCCACCAGACCCGAACGGGGCTGGGAGACCCAGTGCTTC. Based on the CDR3 plus reference TRBV15 and TRBJ2-5, the full variable domain is DAMVIQNPRYQVTQFGKPVTLSCSQTLNHNVMYWYQQKSSQAPKLLFHYYDKDFNNEADTPDNFQSRRPNTSFCFLDIRSPGLGDTAMYLCATRPERGWETQCFGPGTRLLVL.

This clonotype was detected ten times or more. This chain joins TRBV7-6 and TRBJ1-1, with D possibly TRBD1 on 6 matching bases. V was shortened by 5 bases and J by 4 bases, with 14 bases between the two germline ends. This CDR3 spans 14 amino acids. The germline gives CDR1 SGHVS, CDR2 FNYEAQ. The DNA for the CDR3 is TGTGCCAGCAGCCGCGGAGGGGGGGGCACTGAAGCTTTCTTT. Its translation is CASSRGGGGTEAFF.

This clonotype came up a few times. This chain joins TRBV19 and TRBJ2-7; D is uncertain. Trimming shortened V by 6 bases and J by 6 bases, and 12 bases separated the two germline ends. The CDR3 length is 12 residues. The germline gives CDR1 LNHDA, CDR2 SQIVND (reference sequence). The CDR3 DNA reads TGTGCCAGTAGCGGCGCGTCGGGCGAGCAGTACTTC. As protein: CASSGASGEQYF.

The chain combines TRBV29-1 with TRBJ1-1; D is unresolved. CDR3 length: 11 amino acids. V shed 3 bases and J shed 0 bases, with 2 bases lying between them. The germline V gene has CDR1 SQVTM and CDR2 ANQGSEA. CDR3 bases: TGCAGCGTTGAGATGAACACTGAAGCTTTCTTT. Translating gives CSVEMNTEAFF.

This clonotype was found many times. This chain uses TRBV4-3 with TRBJ2-1; possibly TRBD2 for D (6 bases). Germline assignment: CDR1 LGHNA and CDR2 YSLEER. V shed 0 bases and J shed 7 bases, with 13 bases lying between them. The CDR3 is 15 residues long. DNA for the CDR3: TGCGCCAGCAGCCAAGACCGGAGTGGGGGGAATGAGCAGTTCTTC. Its protein product is CASSQDRSGGNEQFF.

This clonotype showed up many times. The genes are TRBV7-2 and TRBJ1-6, with 7 bases identical to TRBD1. CDR3 length: 15 residues. V trimming: 3 bases; J trimming: 4 bases; junction bases outside the gene matches: 3. Germline V gene sequence: CDR1 SGHTA, CDR2 FQGNSA. CDR3 region: CASSLPGGYNSPLHF. CDR3 nucleotides: TGTGCCAGCAGCTTGCCAGGGGGATATAATTCACCCCTCCACTTT.